What follows describes a single T cell receptor (beta chain). The sample originates from a study of blood T cell repertoires in COVID-19. About the research overall: Sites in the United States, Italy and Spain provided acute and convalescent COVID-19 samples.

Trimming pared 2 bases from V and 5 bases from J, leaving 18 bases between. The CDR3 extends over 16 amino acids. Germline V gene sequence: CDR1 PRHDT, CDR2 FYEKMQ (reference sequence). Sequenced by immunoSEQ multiplex PCR; TCRdb stores in-frame clones only, minus some. Altogether about 170,000 clones are present, roughly nine tenths being singletons, with the ten largest covering about 1.2%. The gene calls are TRBV13 and TRBJ1-2; tentative D call: TRBD1 (5 bases). The source of this sequence is a human donor with acute COVID-19. The donor label of this sample is uncertain. Sequencing input: PBMCs or T cells enriched from blood (not recorded which). The CDR3 here is CASSLYMGGVEYGYTF. CDR3 DNA sequence: TGTGCCAGCAGCTTATATATGGGAGGGGTTGAGTATGGCTACACCTTC.